The 18 T cell receptor beta chains below come from one sample, sequenced in a study of Ad26.COV2.S vaccination and SARS-CoV-2 variants. This table comes from immunoSEQ multiplex PCR, and its TCRdb copy is limited to in-frame clones, with some not included. The sample shows approximately 400,000 clones, under 95% of them seen only once. The material sequenced was peripheral blood, taken after recovery from COVID-19. All receptors derive from a human donor who had recovered from COVID-19.

The V call is TRBV4-1, the J call TRBJ1-2, with 12 positions matching TRBD1. The germline V gene has CDR1 MGHRA and CDR2 YSYEKL. V dropped 0 bases and J dropped 8; count of bases not matched to a gene: 7. The CDR3 loop spans 16 amino acids. CDR3 in DNA: TGCGCCAGCAGCCAAGATGGGACAGGGGGCACCAGGGGCTACACCTTC. It yields the protein CASSQDGTGGTRGYTF.

The rearrangement joins TRBV7-8 to TRBJ1-1; D is ambiguous. CDR1 is SGHVS and CDR2 is FQNEAQ in the germline V gene. The CDR3 has 15 residues. V lost 1 base and J 0 bases, leaving 9 bases between the germline ends. The DNA for the CDR3 is TGTGCCAGCAGCTTAGTTTTGCAGATGAACACTGAAGCTTTCTTT. It specifies CASSLVLQMNTEAFF.

The chain is built from TRBV27 and TRBJ1-5; TRBD1 is a possible D gene (5 bases). The CDR3 covers 15 residues. CDR1 MNHEY and CDR2 SMNVEV come from the germline V gene (reference sequence). V was trimmed by 2 bases and J by 6 bases, leaving 14 bases between them. In DNA, the CDR3 is TGTGCCAGCAGTTTAGAGGGGAGGGGAGTTCAGCCCCAGCATTTT. Translation gives CASSLEGRGVQPQHF.

The V and J genes are TRBV4-3 and TRBJ1-1; D unclear. Germline CDR1 is LGHNA and CDR2 is YSLEER. This CDR3 is built from 13 residues. V shed 0 bases and J shed 3 bases, with 5 bases lying between them. As DNA, the CDR3 is TGCGCCAGCAGCCAAGACACTTACACTGAAGCTTTCTTT. The encoded protein is CASSQDTYTEAFF.

The chain has TRBV4-3 and TRBJ1-4; TRBD1 is a possible D gene (6 bases). V dropped 2 bases and J dropped 8 bases, with 18 bases sitting between them. CDR3 size: 16 residues. CDR1 is LGHNA, CDR2 YSLEER, per germline. CDR3 region: CASSQNPRGVEEKLFF. The CDR3 region has the DNA TGCGCCAGCAGCCAAAATCCGAGGGGGGTGGAAGAAAAACTGTTTTTT.

The rearrangement uses TRBV9 and TRBJ2-2; D is possibly TRBD2 (5 bases). The germline gives CDR1 SGDLS, CDR2 YYNGEE. V was clipped by 4 bases and J by 6 bases, with 22 bases between them. The CDR3 spans 17 residues. This CDR3 is CASSSFAKERAPGELFF. In DNA form, the CDR3 reads TGTGCCAGCAGCTCCTTCGCAAAGGAGAGGGCTCCCGGGGAGCTGTTTTTT.

The chain combines TRBV19 with TRBJ2-3; 9 nucleotides agree with TRBD2. This CDR3 has 17 residues. The V and J ends lost 7 bases and 4 bases, in that order; junction bases with no gene match: 15. CDR1 and CDR2 (germline): LNHDA, SQIVND (reference sequence). For the CDR3, the DNA is TGTGCCAGTACAGATAGACCCCTCGCGGGGGGGGCAGATACGCAGTATTTT. Residues: CASTDRPLAGGADTQYF.

The genes are TRBV27 and TRBJ2-7; D might be TRBD1 (6 bases). The CDR3 consists of 16 residues. Trimming left V 2 bases short and J 2 bases short, with 16 bases between. Germline V gives CDR1 MNHEY, CDR2 SMNVEV (reference sequence). The CDR3 DNA sequence: TGTGCCAGCAGTTTAAGCCGAGGACAGACCACCTACGAGCAGTACTTC. Encoded protein: CASSLSRGQTTYEQYF.

V and J are TRBV6-5 and TRBJ1-2, with D unresolved. Trimming stripped 2 bases from V and 2 bases from J, with 9 bases between. The V gene's germline CDR1 is MNHEY and CDR2 SVGAGI. The CDR3 covers 14 residues. DNA of the CDR3: TGTGCCAGCAGTTACGGTGCCGCAAACTATGGCTACACCTTC. Translated: CASSYGAANYGYTF.

The V gene is TRBV13, the J gene TRBJ1-6, with D uncertain. This CDR3 region has 14 residues. V was cut by 2 bases and J by 7 bases, with 9 bases left in between. Per the germline V gene, CDR1 is PRHDT and CDR2 is FYEKMQ (reference sequence). CDR3 amino acids: CASSLSADNSPLHF. DNA of the CDR3: TGTGCCAGCAGCTTATCGGCCGACAATTCACCCCTCCACTTT.

This clone was picked up one time. The chain joins TRBV5-1 to TRBJ1-4, with TRBD1 identical over 7 bases. Per the germline V gene, CDR1 is SGHRS and CDR2 is YFSETQ. V lost 6 bases and J lost 0; bases outside the gene matches: 2. The CDR3 contains 14 residues. Here the CDR3 reads CASKGQPTNEKLFF. The CDR3 DNA reads TGCGCCAGCAAGGGACAGCCAACTAATGAAAAACTGTTTTTT.

This chain links TRBV11-2 with TRBJ1-1, with D possibly TRBD1 on 6 matching bases. Germline V gives CDR1 SGHAT, CDR2 FQNNGV. The CDR3 consists of 14 residues. V was shortened by 7 bases and J by 1 base, with 13 bases between the two germline ends. CDR3: CASILQGKNTEAFF. The CDR3 coding sequence is TGTGCCAGCATCCTACAGGGAAAGAACACTGAAGCTTTCTTT.

The chain joins TRBV7-9 to TRBJ1-5; D perhaps matches TRBD1 (5 bases). The CDR3 contains 14 residues. Trimming shortened V by 5 bases and J by 2 bases, and 10 bases separated the two germline ends. CDR1 is SEHNR and CDR2 is FQNEAQ in the germline V gene (reference sequence). This CDR3 reads CASSRGHGNQPQHF. DNA for the CDR3: TGTGCCAGCAGCAGGGGCCACGGCAATCAGCCCCAGCATTTT.

This clone was counted a single time. The chain joins TRBV7-2 to TRBJ1-1, with TRBD1 matching 9 bases. The CDR3 is made up of 14 amino acids. Germline V lookup: CDR1 SGHTA, CDR2 FQGNSA. Germline trimming cut 4 bases from V and 1 base from J; bases unmatched to any gene: 1. The CDR3: CASSSGQGNTEAFF. Written as DNA, the CDR3 is TGTGCCAGCAGCTCGGGACAGGGGAACACTGAAGCTTTCTTT.

The gene calls are TRBV2 and TRBJ2-6; no definite D call. The CDR3 is made up of 15 amino acids. The V end was cut by 5 bases, the J end by 2 bases, with 10 bases between. CDR1 is SNHLY, CDR2 FYNNEI, per germline. CDR3 residues: CASSTGLAGANVLTF. The DNA for the CDR3 is TGTGCCAGCAGTACCGGCCTTGCTGGGGCCAACGTCCTGACTTTC. Supplemented by reference TRBV2 and TRBJ2-6, the full variable domain reads EPEVTQTPSHQVTQMGQEVILRCVPISNHLYFYWYRQILGQKVEFLVSFYNNEISEKSEIFDDQFSVERPDGSNFTLKIRSTKLEDSAMYFCASSTGLAGANVLTFGAGSRLTVL.

The chain recombines TRBV4-3 with TRBJ1-5; 7 bases agree with TRBD1. Germline V gives CDR1 LGHNA, CDR2 YSLEER. After removal of 4 bases from V and 7 bases from J, the junction contained 10 bases not matched to a gene. CDR3 length: 15 residues. The CDR3: CASSRTYRGGQPQHF. CDR3 DNA: TGCGCCAGCAGCCGGACTTACAGGGGCGGGCAGCCCCAGCATTTT.

The V and J genes are TRBV12-3 or TRBV12-4 and TRBJ1-4; D is unclear. Trimming removed 6 bases from V and 7 bases from J, with 12 bases in between. The CDR3 contains 13 residues. The CDR3 here is CASSQREAEKLFF. CDR3 DNA: TGTGCCAGCAGCCAGAGAGAAGCTGAAAAACTGTTTTTT.

V and J are TRBV7-8 and TRBJ2-2; D unclear. V was trimmed by 5 bases and J by 0 bases, leaving 7 bases between them. Germline V gene lookup returns CDR1 SGHVS and CDR2 FQNEAQ. This CDR3 is 14 amino acids long. The CDR3 sequence: CASSHDTNTGELFF. The CDR3 DNA is TGTGCCAGCAGCCACGATACGAACACCGGGGAGCTGTTTTTT.